This TCR beta chain was found in a study of blood T cell repertoires in COVID-19 (dated by TCRdb to the early 2020s). Turning to the overall study: The collaborator samples originated in the United States, Italy and Spain and spanned the acute and convalescent phases of COVID-19. The material from the prospective study consisted of cDNA or gDNA derived from T cells, B-cell-depleted T cells, or PBMCs. Sample metadata almost always included a de-identified subject ID, COVID-19 status, age in years and sex. A freely available public database, intended as a resource for researchers studying the immune response to SARS-CoV-2, is where the repertoires were released. Deeply sampled blood TCRbeta repertoires from subjects exposed to, actively infected with, or recovered from COVID-19 were included in the dataset. Where HLA class I and class II types were available, the types were taken from metadata supplied by the sample provider, not from assay-based typing. Samples were obtained from the ongoing ImmuneRACE study (first 160 participants) and from some 1,200 subjects provided by 6 global collaborators. Broad study findings and their caveats: The amount of clinical and demographic metadata varied by source and participant and was provided uncurated.

To note about this clone: It has no known antigen specificity. Per-nucleotide qualities are absent, and no much larger clonotype sits a single base away.

Whole blood was collected in K2EDTA tubes by collaborating institutions according to the institutions' own protocols. For TCRbeta analysis, collaborators shipped samples as frozen whole blood, isolated PBMCs, or DNA extracted from either of those sample types. The CDR3 runs 16 residues from the cysteine to the phenylalanine. Only the CDR3 DNA is retained, 48 bases long and in frame from the first base. CDR1 and CDR2, per the germline V gene, are SGHRS and YFSETQ. Relative to germline, V is missing 0 bases and J is missing 0 bases, with 3 bases of the junction outside any gene match. The immunoSEQ Assay, a bias-controlled multiplex PCR, was used to amplify TCRbeta CDR3 regions from genomic DNA. The study's own analysis went as follows. The number of nucleated cells in each sample was estimated from the amplification of reference gene primers within the assay. To quantify the absolute abundance of each unique TCRbeta CDR3 rearrangement, sequence reads were collapsed and filtered. For each sample, productive Simpson clonality was calculated by taking the square root of Simpson's diversity index across productive rearrangements. In its TCRdb copy, this immuneACCESS table keeps in-frame sequences only and misses some clones. Where compared with another copy, unresolved V genes explain less than half of these, and the others have no known cause. V, J and clone size derive from that table, while D and trimming were established from the DNA sequence. A total of more than 30,000 clones appear in this sample, 75% to 90% of them only once. About 24% of the sample goes to the ten largest clones.

The TCR originated in a man over 45 with active or convalescent COVID-19. Recombination connected TRBV5-1 to TRBJ1-1, with 9 central nucleotides matching TRBD1. The sample was peripheral blood. The encoded CDR3 is CASSLETGGVNTEAFF. Read as DNA, the sequence is TGCGCCAGCAGCTTGGAGACAGGGGGGGTGAACACTGAAGCTTTCTTT.